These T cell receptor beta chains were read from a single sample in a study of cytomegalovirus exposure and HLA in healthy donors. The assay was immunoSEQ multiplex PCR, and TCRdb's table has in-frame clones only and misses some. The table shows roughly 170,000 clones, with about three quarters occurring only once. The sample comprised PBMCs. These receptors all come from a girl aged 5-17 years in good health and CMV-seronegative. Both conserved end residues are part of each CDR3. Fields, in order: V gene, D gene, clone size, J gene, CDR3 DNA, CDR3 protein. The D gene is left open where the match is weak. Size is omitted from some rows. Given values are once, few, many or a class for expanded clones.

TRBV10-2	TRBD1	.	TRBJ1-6	TGCGCCAGCAGTCCTTGGAGACAGGGTGATTCACCCCTCCACTTT	CASSPWRQGDSPLHF
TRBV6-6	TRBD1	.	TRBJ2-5	TGTGCCAGCAGTTATAGGACAGGCATTAACCAAGAGACCCAGTACTTC	CASSYRTGINQETQYF
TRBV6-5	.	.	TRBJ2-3	TGTGCCAGCAGTTACTCCGGGGGATGGGGCACAGATACGCAGTATTTT	CASSYSGGWGTDTQYF
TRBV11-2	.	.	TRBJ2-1	TGTGCCAGCAGTCGCGACAGCTCCTACAATGAGCAGTTCTTC	CASSRDSSYNEQFF
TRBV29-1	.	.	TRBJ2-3	TGCAGCGTTGAGGGTCAGGGGATGGTACATACGCAGTATTTT	CSVEGQGMVHTQYF
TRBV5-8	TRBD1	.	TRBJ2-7	TGTGCCAGCAGCTCGAGACAGGGGTTCGGCTACGAGCAGTACTTC	CASSSRQGFGYEQYF
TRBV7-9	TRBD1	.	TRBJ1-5	TGTGCCAGCAGCTTTGGGACAGGCAATCAGCCCCAGCATTTT	CASSFGTGNQPQHF
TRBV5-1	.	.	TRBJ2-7	TGCGCCAGCAGCCCAGGGGAACCAGGCTACGAGCAGTACTTC	CASSPGEPGYEQYF
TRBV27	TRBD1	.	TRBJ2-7	TGTGCCAGCTCAAGAGAGGGACAGGGGGGCTACGAGCAGTACTTC	CASSREGQGGYEQYF
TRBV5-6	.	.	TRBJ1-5	TGTGCCAGCAGCTTGGGGAGAGGTAGCTTCAATCAGCCCCAGCATTTT	CASSLGRGSFNQPQHF
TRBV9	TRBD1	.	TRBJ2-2	TGTGCCAGCAGCGCGGACAGGCTGACCGGGGAGCTGTTTTTT	CASSADRLTGELFF
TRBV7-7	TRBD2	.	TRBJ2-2	TGTGCTAGCAGCCCCGGGACTAGCGGGGGGACGAACACCGGGGAGCTGTTTTTT	CASSPGTSGGTNTGELFF
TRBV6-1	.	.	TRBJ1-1	TGTGCCAGCAGTGAACTGGGAGGCAGGACTGAAGCTTTCTTT	CASSELGGRTEAFF
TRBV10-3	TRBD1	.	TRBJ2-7	TGTGCCATCAGTGCCGGGACAGGGGTATACGAGCAGTACTTC	CAISAGTGVYEQYF
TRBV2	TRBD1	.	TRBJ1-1	TGTGCCAGCAGTCTAGAAGGGGGCAGGAACACTGAAGCTTTCTTT	CASSLEGGRNTEAFF
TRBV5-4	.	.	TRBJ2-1	TGTGCCAGCAGCCCCGGCGGGGGCTTTTCCTACAATGAGCAGTTCTTC	CASSPGGGFSYNEQFF
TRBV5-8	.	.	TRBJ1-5	TGTGCCAGCACTCTCGGACAGCTCGTAGGGAATCAGCCCCAGCATTTT	CASTLGQLVGNQPQHF
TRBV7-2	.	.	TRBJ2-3	TGTGCCAGCAGCTTAGAAGCAGGGTTGGCAGATACGCAGTATTTT	CASSLEAGLADTQYF
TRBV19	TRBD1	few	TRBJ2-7	TGTGCCAGTAGTATAGGGACAGGCAGCTACGAGCAGTACTTC	CASSIGTGSYEQYF
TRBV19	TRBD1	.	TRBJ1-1	TGTGCCAGTAGCGGGACAGTTACTTCTGAAGCTTTCTTT	CASSGTVTSEAFF
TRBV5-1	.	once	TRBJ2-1	TGCGCCAGCAGCCGGGGTGACTCTAGCAATGAGCAGTTCTTC	CASSRGDSSNEQFF
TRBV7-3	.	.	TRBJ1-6	TGTGCCAGCAGCTTTTCGGACAGTTCGCATTCACCCCTCCACTTT	CASSFSDSSHSPLHF
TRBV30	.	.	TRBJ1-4	TGTGCCTGGAGTGTACTTGGGGAGGATAATGAAAAACTGTTTTTT	CAWSVLGEDNEKLFF
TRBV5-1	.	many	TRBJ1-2	TGCGCCAGCAGCTTGGCCCTGAGCGGCCCCTATGGCTACACCTTC	CASSLALSGPYGYTF
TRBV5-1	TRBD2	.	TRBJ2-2	TGCGCCAGCACCAAGGAGGGAGGGAGAGACACCGGGGAGCTGTTTTTT	CASTKEGGRDTGELFF
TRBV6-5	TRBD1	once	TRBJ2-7	TGTGCCAGCAGTTCGACGACAGGGGTAGACGAGCAGTACTTC	CASSSTTGVDEQYF
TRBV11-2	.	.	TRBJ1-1	TGTGCCAGCAGCTTAACTTCGCTTAACAGGTTGAACACTGAAGCTTTCTTT	CASSLTSLNRLNTEAFF
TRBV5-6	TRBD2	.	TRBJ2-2	TGTGCCAGCAGCACGACTAGCGAACGGGCCGGGGAGCTGTTTTTT	CASSTTSERAGELFF
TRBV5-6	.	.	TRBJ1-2	TGTGCCAGCAGCGACCGGGACCGAGCTTGGGGGGGTGGCTACACCTTC	CASSDRDRAWGGGYTF
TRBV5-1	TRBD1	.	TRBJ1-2	TGCGCCAGCAGCTTGGCCGTTAGCACAGGGGATGGCTACACCTTC	CASSLAVSTGDGYTF
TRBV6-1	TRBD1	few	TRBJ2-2	TGTGCCAGCAGCCGACGGACAGGGGGGACCGGGGAGCTGTTTTTT	CASSRRTGGTGELFF
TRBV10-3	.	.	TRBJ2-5	TGTGCCATCAGTGAGTCGACAGTCCAAGAGACCCAGTACTTC	CAISESTVQETQYF
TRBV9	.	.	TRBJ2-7	TGTGCCAGCAGCAAGTGGGACTCCCCCACCTACGAGCAGTACTTC	CASSKWDSPTYEQYF